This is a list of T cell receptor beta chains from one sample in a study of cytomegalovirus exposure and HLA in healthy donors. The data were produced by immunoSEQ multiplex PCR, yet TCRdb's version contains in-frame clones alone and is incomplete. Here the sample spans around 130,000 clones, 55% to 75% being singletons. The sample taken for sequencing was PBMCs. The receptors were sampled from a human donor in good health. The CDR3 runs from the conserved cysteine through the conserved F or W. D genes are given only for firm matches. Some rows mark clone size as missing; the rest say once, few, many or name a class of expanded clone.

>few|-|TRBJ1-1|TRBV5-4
TGTGCCAGCAGCTTACAGGGTCCCGGGAACACTGAAGCTTTCTTT
CASSLQGPGNTEAFF
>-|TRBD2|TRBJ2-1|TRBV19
TGTGCCAGTAGTATTCCATCGTGGGGTAGCGGGAGCTCGTACAATGAGCAGTTCTTC
CASSIPSWGSGSSYNEQFF
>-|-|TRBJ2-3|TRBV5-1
TGCGCCAGCAGCTTGGGCAGCCGACTTAGCACAGATACGCAGTATTTT
CASSLGSRLSTDTQYF
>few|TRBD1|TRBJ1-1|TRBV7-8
TGTGCCAGCAGCTTAGTGACAGGGCTTAAGACTGAAGCTTTCTTT
CASSLVTGLKTEAFF
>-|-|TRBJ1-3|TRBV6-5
TGTGCCAGCAGTTACTCCCACAGCTCTGGAAACACCATATATTTT
CASSYSHSSGNTIYF
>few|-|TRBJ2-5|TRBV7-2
TGTGCCAGCAGCTTATCTCCTAGTGTAGGGACCCAGTACTTC
CASSLSPSVGTQYF
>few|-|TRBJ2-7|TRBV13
TGTGCCAGCAGCCCAACCCGCAGGGGTTACGAGCAGTACTTC
CASSPTRRGYEQYF
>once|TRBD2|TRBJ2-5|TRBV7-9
TGTGCCAGCAGCCACCCTCTAGCGGGGGACCAAGAGACCCAGTACTTC
CASSHPLAGDQETQYF
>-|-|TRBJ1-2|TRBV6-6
TGTGCCAGCAGACCGGCGGGGCAAAACTATGGCTACACCTTC
CASRPAGQNYGYTF
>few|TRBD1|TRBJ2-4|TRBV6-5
TGTGCCAGCAGGTTGTTAAGGGGGCGAGGGAACATTCAGTACTTC
CASRLLRGRGNIQYF
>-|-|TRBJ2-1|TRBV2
TGTGCCAGCTCGGGGTTTGAGCAGTTCTTC
CASSGFEQFF
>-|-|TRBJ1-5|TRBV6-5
TGTGCCAGCAGTGCGGGCTGGGGCAATCAGCCCCAGCATTTT
CASSAGWGNQPQHF
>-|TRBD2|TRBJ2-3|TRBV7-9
TGTGCCAGCAGCTTAGGACATAATCCGGGGGGATCAGATACGCAGTATTTT
CASSLGHNPGGSDTQYF
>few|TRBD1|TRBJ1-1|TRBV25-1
TGTGCCAGCAGTCGAAGGACAGGGGGCTTGAACACTGAAGCTTTCTTT
CASSRRTGGLNTEAFF
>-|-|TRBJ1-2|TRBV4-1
TGCGCCAGCAGCCAAGCTCATCCTCCCGGGATCTATGGCTACACCTTC
CASSQAHPPGIYGYTF
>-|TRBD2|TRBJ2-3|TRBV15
TGTGCCACCAGCGGGGGGGGAACCAGCACAGATACGCAGTATTTT
CATSGGGTSTDTQYF
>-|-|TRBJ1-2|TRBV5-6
TGTGCCAGCAGCCCGGACCTTACAGGGATAAACTATGGCTACACCTTC
CASSPDLTGINYGYTF
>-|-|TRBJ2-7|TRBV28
TGTGCCAGCAAGAAATACGCGGGAACCTACGAGCAGTACTTC
CASKKYAGTYEQYF